This T cell receptor (beta chain) emerged from a study of OX40 agonist ivuxolimab in advanced cancers. The CDR3 is 17 residues long. From germline, CDR1 is LNHDA and CDR2 SQIVND (reference sequence). With 3 bases clipped from V and 5 bases from J, the junction kept 12 bases outside the gene matches. Assay used: immunoSEQ multiplex PCR; TCRdb lists only in-frame clones, some missing. The sample holds tens of thousands of clones, about four fifths seen once. The V call is TRBV19, the J call TRBJ2-7; 11 nucleotides line up with TRBD2. This clonotype was sampled from an adult with an advanced solid tumor such as melanoma, head and neck, liver or kidney cancer. The sample consisted of CD4+ or CD8+ T cells sorted from blood, taken in a trial of the OX40 agonist ivuxolimab. CDR3 sequence (DNA): TGTGCCAGTAGTATCCTCCCTGGGCTAGCGGGAGGTAACGAGCAGTACTTC. It translates to CASSILPGLAGGNEQYF.